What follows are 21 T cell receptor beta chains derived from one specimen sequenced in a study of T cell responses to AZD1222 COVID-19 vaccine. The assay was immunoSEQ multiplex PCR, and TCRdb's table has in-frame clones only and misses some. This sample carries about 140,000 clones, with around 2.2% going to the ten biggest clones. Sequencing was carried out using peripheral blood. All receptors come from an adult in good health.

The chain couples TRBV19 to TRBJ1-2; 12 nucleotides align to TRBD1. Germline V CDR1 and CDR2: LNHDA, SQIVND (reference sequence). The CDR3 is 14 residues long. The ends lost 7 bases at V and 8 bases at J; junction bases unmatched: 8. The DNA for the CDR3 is TGTGCCAGTACTCCGGGACAGGGGGCATGGGGCTACACCTTC. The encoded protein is CASTPGQGAWGYTF.

The CDR3 spells CASSLDGQFYGYTF. In nucleotides, the CDR3 is TGTGCCAGCAGCTTAGATGGACAGTTCTATGGCTACACCTTC. The gene calls are TRBV7-8 and TRBJ1-2; D possibly corresponds to TRBD1 (6 bases). V lost 1 base and J lost 4, with 10 bases in between. CDR1 and CDR2 (germline): SGHVS, FQNEAQ. CDR3 size: 14 residues.

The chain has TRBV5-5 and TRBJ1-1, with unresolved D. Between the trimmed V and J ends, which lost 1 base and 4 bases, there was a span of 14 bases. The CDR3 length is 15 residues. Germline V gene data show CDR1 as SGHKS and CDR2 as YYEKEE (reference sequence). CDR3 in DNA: TGTGCCAGCAGCTTGCAGCAGGAGGTACGCACTGAAGCTTTCTTT. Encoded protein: CASSLQQEVRTEAFF.

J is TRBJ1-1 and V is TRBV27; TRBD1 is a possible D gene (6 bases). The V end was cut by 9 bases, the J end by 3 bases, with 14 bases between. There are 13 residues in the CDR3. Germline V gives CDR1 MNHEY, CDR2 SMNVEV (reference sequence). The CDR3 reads CASAAGVYTEAFF. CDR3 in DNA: TGTGCCAGTGCGGCAGGGGTCTACACTGAAGCTTTCTTT.

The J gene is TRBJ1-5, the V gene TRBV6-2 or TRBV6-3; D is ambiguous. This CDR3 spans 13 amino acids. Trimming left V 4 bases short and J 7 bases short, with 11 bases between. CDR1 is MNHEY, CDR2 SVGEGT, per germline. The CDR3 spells CASSSGSKQPQHF. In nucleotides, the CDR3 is TGTGCCAGCAGTTCAGGTTCGAAACAGCCCCAGCATTTT.

The CDR3 DNA follows: TGTGCCAGCAGCTTAGGATCCGGGGAGCTGTTTTTT. Protein: CASSLGSGELFF. The gene calls are TRBV7-9 and TRBJ2-2, with no clear D. The germline V gene has CDR1 SEHNR and CDR2 FQNEAQ (reference sequence). This CDR3 is built from 12 residues. With 1 base removed from V and 6 bases from J, the gap between germline ends came to 3 bases.

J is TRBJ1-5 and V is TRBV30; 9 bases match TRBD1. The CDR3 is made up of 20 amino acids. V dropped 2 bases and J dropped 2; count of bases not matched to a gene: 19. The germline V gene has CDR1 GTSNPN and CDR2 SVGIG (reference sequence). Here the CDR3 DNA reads TGTGCCTGGAGTCCCCACCCCTGGGACAGGGCGCTTGGGGGCAATCAGCCCCAGCATTTT. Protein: CAWSPHPWDRALGGNQPQHF.

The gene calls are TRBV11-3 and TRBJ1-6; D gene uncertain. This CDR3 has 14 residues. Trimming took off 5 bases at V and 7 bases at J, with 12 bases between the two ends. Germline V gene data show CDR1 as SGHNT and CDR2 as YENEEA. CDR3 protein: CASSPPGENSPLHF. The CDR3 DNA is TGTGCCAGCAGCCCACCCGGGGAGAATTCACCCCTCCACTTT. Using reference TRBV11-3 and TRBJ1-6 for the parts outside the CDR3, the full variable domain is EAGVVQSPRYKIIEKKQPVAFWCNPISGHNTLYWYLQNLGQGPELLIRYENEEAVDDSQLPKDRFSAERLKGVDSTLKIQPAELGDSAVYLCASSPPGENSPLHFGNGTRLTVT.

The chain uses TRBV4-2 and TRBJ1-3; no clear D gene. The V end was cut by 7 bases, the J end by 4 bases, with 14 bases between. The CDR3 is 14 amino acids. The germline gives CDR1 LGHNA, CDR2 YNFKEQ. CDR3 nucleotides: TGTGCCAGCACCTCGGCCGTACGAGGAAACACCATATATTTT. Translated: CASTSAVRGNTIYF.

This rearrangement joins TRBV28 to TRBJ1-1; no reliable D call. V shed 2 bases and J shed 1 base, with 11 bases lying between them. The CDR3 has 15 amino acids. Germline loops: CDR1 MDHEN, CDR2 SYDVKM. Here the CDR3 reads CASSLVDLQNTEAFF. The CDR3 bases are TGTGCCAGCAGTTTAGTAGACTTACAGAACACTGAAGCTTTCTTT.

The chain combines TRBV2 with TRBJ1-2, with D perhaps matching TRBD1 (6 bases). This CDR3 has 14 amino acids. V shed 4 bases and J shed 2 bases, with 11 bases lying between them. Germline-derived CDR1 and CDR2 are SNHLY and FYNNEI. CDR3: CASSVSGHNYGYTF. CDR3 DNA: TGTGCCAGCAGTGTATCGGGACACAACTATGGCTACACCTTC.

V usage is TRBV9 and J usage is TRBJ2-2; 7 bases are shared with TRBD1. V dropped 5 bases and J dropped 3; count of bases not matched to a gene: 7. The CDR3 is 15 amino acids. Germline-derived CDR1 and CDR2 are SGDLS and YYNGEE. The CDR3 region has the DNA TGTGCCAGCAGGTTGACAGGGTATGACACCGGGGAGCTGTTTTTT. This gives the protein CASRLTGYDTGELFF. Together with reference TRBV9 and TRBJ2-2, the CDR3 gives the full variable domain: DSGVTQTPKHLITATGQRVTLRCSPRSGDLSVYWYQQSLDQGLQFLIQYYNGEERAKGNILERFSAQQFPDLHSELNLSSLELGDSALYFCASRLTGYDTGELFFGEGSRLTVL.

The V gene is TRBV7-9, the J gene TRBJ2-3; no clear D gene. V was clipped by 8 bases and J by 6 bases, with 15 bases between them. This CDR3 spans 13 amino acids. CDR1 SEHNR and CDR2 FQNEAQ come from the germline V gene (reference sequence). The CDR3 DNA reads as TGTGCCAGCTCGAGTTACGGCGTTGATACGCAGTATTTT. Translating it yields CASSSYGVDTQYF. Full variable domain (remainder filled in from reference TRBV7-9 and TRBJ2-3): DTGVSQNPRHKITKRGQNVTFRCDPISEHNRLYWYRQTLGQGPEFLTYFQNEAQLEKSRLLSDRFSAERPKGSFSTLEIQRTEQGDSAMYLCASSSYGVDTQYFGPGTRLTVL.

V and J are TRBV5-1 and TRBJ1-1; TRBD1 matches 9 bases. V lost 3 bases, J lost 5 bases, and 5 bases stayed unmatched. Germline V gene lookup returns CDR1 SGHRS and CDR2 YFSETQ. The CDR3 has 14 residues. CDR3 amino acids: CASSSLTGGTEAFF. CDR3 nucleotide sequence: TGCGCCAGCAGCTCGTTGACAGGGGGGACTGAAGCTTTCTTT.

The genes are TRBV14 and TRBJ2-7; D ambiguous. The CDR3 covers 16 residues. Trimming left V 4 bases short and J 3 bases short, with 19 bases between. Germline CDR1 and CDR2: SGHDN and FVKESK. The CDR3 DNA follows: TGTGCCAGCAGCCCCGGCTCGAGACGAGGAAACTACGAGCAGTACTTC. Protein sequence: CASSPGSRRGNYEQYF.

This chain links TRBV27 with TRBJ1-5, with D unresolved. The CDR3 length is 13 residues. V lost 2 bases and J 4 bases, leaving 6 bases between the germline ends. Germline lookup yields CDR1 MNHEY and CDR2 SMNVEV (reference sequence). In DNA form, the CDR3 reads TGTGCCAGCAGTTTAACCAGGAATCAGCCCCAGCATTTT. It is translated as CASSLTRNQPQHF.

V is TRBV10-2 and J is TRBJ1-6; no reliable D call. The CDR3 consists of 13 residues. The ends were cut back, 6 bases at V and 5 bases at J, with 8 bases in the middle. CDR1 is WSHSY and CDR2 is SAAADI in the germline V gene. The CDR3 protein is CASRHGDNSPLHF. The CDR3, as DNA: TGCGCCAGCAGGCACGGCGATAATTCACCCCTCCACTTT.

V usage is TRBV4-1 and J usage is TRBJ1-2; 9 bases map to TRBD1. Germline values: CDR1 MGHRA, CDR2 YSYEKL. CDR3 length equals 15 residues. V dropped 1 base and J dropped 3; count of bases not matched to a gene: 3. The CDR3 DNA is TGCGCCAGCAGCCAAGGGGACAGGGTTGACTATGGCTACACCTTC. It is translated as CASSQGDRVDYGYTF.

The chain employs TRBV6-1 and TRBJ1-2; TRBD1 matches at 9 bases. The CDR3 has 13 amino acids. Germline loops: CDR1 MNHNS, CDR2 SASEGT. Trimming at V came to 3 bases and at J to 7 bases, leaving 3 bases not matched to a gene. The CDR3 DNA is TGTGCCAGCAGTGAGAGACAGGGGGGTGGCTACACCTTC. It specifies CASSERQGGGYTF.

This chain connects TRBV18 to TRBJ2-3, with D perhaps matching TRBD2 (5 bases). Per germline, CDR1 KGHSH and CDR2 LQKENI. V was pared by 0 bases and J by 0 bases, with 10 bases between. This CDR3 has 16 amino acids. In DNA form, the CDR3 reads TGTGCCAGCTCACCACCGGGCGGAGGTAGCACAGATACGCAGTATTTT. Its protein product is CASSPPGGGSTDTQYF. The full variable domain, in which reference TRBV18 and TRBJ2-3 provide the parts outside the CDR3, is NAGVMQNPRHLVRRRGQEARLRCSPMKGHSHVYWYRQLPEEGLKFMVYLQKENIIDESGMPKERFSAEFPKEGPSILRIQQVVRGDSAAYFCASSPPGGGSTDTQYFGPGTRLTVL.

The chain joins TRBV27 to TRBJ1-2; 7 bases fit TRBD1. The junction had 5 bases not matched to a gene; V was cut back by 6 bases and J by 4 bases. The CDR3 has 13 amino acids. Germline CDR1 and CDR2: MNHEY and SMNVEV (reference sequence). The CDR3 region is CASSIDRAYGYTF. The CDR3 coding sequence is TGTGCCAGCAGCATTGACAGGGCCTATGGCTACACCTTC.